Below, 5 T cell receptor beta chains from the same sample are listed, as sequenced in a study of T cell repertoires in cytomegalovirus infection. TCRdb called the reads again in MiXCR, with one record for every CDR3 protein. Of approximately 490,000 distinct CDR3 sequences in the sample, roughly 10% were seen once. The specimen was PBMCs. These receptors came from a human donor in good health (CMV status not recorded). Some clones in this sample may be carry-over from other donors' samples.

This clonotype has only a few counts. The chain carries TRBV15 and TRBJ2-3; 12 bases map to TRBD1. This CDR3 has 17 amino acids. CDR1 is LNHNV and CDR2 is YYDKDF in the germline V gene (reference sequence). Germline trimming cut 0 bases from V and 4 bases from J; bases unmatched to any gene: 5. The CDR3 region is CATSRDPGQGAADTQYF. The CDR3 DNA follows: TGTGCCACCAGCAGAGATCCGGGACAGGGGGCTGCAGATACGCAGTATTTT.

J is TRBJ2-3 and V is TRBV7-2; D is perhaps TRBD1 (6 bases). Germline V gene lookup returns CDR1 SGHTA and CDR2 FQGNSA. Trimming removed 1 base from V and 1 base from J, with 12 bases in between. The CDR3 totals 16 residues. CDR3 sequence (DNA): TGTGCCAGCAGCTTAGGGTGGGGGACACGCACAGATACGCAGTATTTT. Translated: CASSLGWGTRTDTQYF. Full variable domain (outside the CDR3, taken from reference TRBV7-2 and TRBJ2-3): GAGVSQSPSNKVTEKGKDVELRCDPISGHTALYWYRQSLGQGLEFLIYFQGNSAPDKSGLPSDRFSAERTGGSVSTLTIQRTQQEDSAVYLCASSLGWGTRTDTQYFGPGTRLTVL.

The chain employs TRBV5-1 and TRBJ2-4, with 14 bases that match TRBD2. With V trimmed by 4 bases and J by 1 base, 4 bases remained unmatched. This CDR3 spans 17 amino acids. Germline CDR1 reads SGHRS; CDR2 reads YFSETQ. CDR3 sequence reads: CASSRGLAGGAKNIQYF. For the CDR3, the DNA is TGCGCCAGCAGCCGCGGACTAGCGGGAGGTGCCAAAAACATTCAGTACTTC.

Many counts were recorded for this clonotype. The V call is TRBV7-2, the J call TRBJ2-1; TRBD2 agrees at 9 bases. CDR3 length: 16 residues. Germline V lookup: CDR1 SGHTA, CDR2 FQGNSA. The V and J ends lost 0 bases and 7 bases, in that order; junction bases with no gene match: 7. The CDR3 DNA sequence: TGTGCCAGCAGCTTAGCAGGTAGCGGGAGCTGGAATGAGCAGTTCTTC. Translated: CASSLAGSGSWNEQFF.

In its sample, this clonotype was seen many times. The chain carries TRBV7-9 and TRBJ1-5, with D uncertain. V dropped 5 bases and J dropped 5 bases, with 16 bases sitting between them. The CDR3 covers 15 residues. Germline V gene data show CDR1 as SEHNR and CDR2 as FQNEAQ (reference sequence). CDR3 DNA sequence: TGTGCCAGCAGCCCCGGACCTAGAGCCGATCAGCCCCAGCATTTT. This encodes CASSPGPRADQPQHF.